The entry below describes one T cell receptor beta chain. The entry originates in a study of T cells in Graves' hyperthyroidism and ophthalmopathy. Disease duration was under 3 months in the ophthalmopathy patients, who also had a Clinical Activity Score of at least 3 and a NOSPECS grade of at least 4. Clinical symptoms, serum thyroxine, TRAb, thyroid ultrasound and orbital computed tomography informed diagnoses. Germline lookup yields CDR1 KGHDR and CDR2 SFDVKD. CDR3 length: 18 residues. J lost 5 bases, V lost 7 bases, and 14 bases had no gene match. RNA transcripts provided the source from which TCR beta CDR3 regions were amplified. Researchers ran a first-round RT-PCR on the TCR CDR3 using the HTBI primer set. Each CDR3 protein gets one entry after TCRdb re-called the multiplex PCR reads with MiXCR. Among about 640,000 distinct CDR3 sequences listed, less than 25% were seen once.

The TCR was taken from a man under 40 with Graves' ophthalmopathy. The sample was blood. The rearrangement joins TRBV24-1 to TRBJ2-5; TRBD2 aligns across 14 bases. The CDR3 DNA follows: TGTGCCACCAGCTTCCCGGGACTAGCGGGAGCTGGGTGGGAGACCCAGTACTTC. It yields the protein CATSFPGLAGAGWETQYF.